This TCR beta chain was captured in a study of cytomegalovirus exposure and HLA in healthy donors (dated by TCRdb to 2015 to 2018). Broadly, across the study: According to a later analysis, the 120 validation repertoires were produced on the same platform as the 666 repertoires of the first cohort. The study aimed to test whether signatures of past pathogen exposure could be identified by cataloging public T cell receptors. To predict cytomegalovirus infection status, the study combined high-throughput TCR immunosequencing, statistical association of individual TCRs with disease status, and machine learning. In addition to the first cohort of roughly 700 subjects, a separate validation cohort of approximately 120 different subjects was used.

The research as a whole found: The classifier was reported to diagnose cytomegalovirus status with high specificity and sensitivity in both the original cohort and the validation cohort. The authors suggested that the approach could potentially be generalized to other disease states and immunological phenotypes. The study listed approximately 150 TCR beta chains as associated with cytomegalovirus. Of the cluster scores, about 94% were above 0 in a later analysis, which found that TCRs clustered in the first cohort also tended to co-occur in the 120 validation repertoires. A later analysis lacked HLA typing for the validation cohort, so it scored co-occurrence in that cohort across all 120 or so repertoires. Three of the identified cytomegalovirus-associated TCR beta chains were confirmed in vitro to be specific for cytomegalovirus antigens. Most TCR sequences were seen in very few donors, while some public TCRs were found in many individuals.

Notes on this clone: Its antigen remains undetermined. No much larger clone exists at a distance of one base, and base qualities are not known.

CDR1 SGHRS and CDR2 YFSETQ are derived from the germline V gene. Including cysteine and phenylalanine, the CDR3 has 15 amino acids. The sequence is cut down to CDR3 DNA, 45 bases in frame from base 1. After removal of 0 bases from V and 5 bases from J, the junction retains 4 bases not matched to a gene. Separate from the roughly 650-subject first cohort, the validation cohort of 95 to 150 subjects was the group to which the donors belonged. Library prep was done by the immunoSEQ multiplex PCR assay. The source study handled its data this way. A statistical classification framework was built for diagnosing cytomegalovirus status from the catalog of TCR beta chain sequences. TCRdb took this table from immuneACCESS and kept in-frame rearrangements with V and J called. Such tables lack part of the clones; where checked against another copy, unresolved V genes explain under half of the gap, and the rest is unexplained. The DNA was the basis for D and trimming; V, J and clone size are from that table. The sample yields 65,000 to 75,000 clones; over 85% were counted once. Approximately 1.5% of the sample rests with the top ten.

The specimen sequenced was PBMCs. The rearranged chain carries TRBV5-1 and TRBJ2-1, and TRBD1 matches 8 of the central bases. The source is a man aged 18 to 29 in good health and CMV-seropositive. The DNA sequence is given as TGCGCCAGCAGCTTGGACAGGGGGTGGGACAATGAGCAGTTCTTC. Translation gives CASSLDRGWDNEQFF.